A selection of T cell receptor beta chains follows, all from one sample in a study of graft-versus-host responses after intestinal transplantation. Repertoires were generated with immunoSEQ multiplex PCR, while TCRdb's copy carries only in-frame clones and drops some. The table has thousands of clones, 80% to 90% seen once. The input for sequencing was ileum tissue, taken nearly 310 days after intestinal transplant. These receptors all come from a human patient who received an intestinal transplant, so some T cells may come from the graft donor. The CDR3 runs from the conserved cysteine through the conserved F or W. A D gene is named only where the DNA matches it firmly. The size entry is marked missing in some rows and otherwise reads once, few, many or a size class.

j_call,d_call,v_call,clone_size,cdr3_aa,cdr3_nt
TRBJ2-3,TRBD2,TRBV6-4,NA,CASSETSGRTDTQYF,TGTGCCAGCAGTGAGACTAGCGGGAGAACAGATACGCAGTATTTT
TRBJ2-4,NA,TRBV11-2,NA,CASSLNRENIQHF,TGTGCCAGCAGCTTAAATAGGGAAAACATTCAGCACTTC
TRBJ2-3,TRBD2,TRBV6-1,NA,CASSGRRTDTQYF,TGTGCCAGCAGCGGGAGGAGGACAGATACGCAGTATTTT
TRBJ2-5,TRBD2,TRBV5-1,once,CASSFQQASGRQETQYF,TGCGCCAGCAGCTTCCAACAGGCTAGCGGGAGGCAAGAGACCCAGTACTTC
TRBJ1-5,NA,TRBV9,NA,CASRGSEPQHF,TGTGCCAGCCGAGGGAGTGAGCCCCAGCATTTT
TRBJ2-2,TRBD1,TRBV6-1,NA,CASSDGTGYTGELFF,TGTGCCAGCAGCGATGGGACAGGCTACACCGGGGAGCTGTTTTTT
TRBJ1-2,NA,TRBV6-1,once,CASSESGDIIGYGYTF,TGTGCCAGCAGTGAATCTGGGGACATTATAGGGTATGGCTACACCTTC
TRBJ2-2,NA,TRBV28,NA,CASSLGSNTGELFF,TGTGCCAGCAGTTTAGGGTCCAACACCGGGGAGCTGTTTTTT
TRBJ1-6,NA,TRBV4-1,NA,CASSILGRSSYNSPLHF,TGCGCCAGCAGCATCCTGGGCAGGAGCTCCTATAATTCACCCCTCCACTTT
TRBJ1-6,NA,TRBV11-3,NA,CASSLGPNSPLHF,TGTGCCAGCAGCTTGGGTCCTAATTCACCCCTCCACTTT
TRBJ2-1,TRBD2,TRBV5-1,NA,CASSWTSGSSYNEQFF,TGCGCCAGCAGCTGGACTAGCGGGAGCTCCTACAATGAGCAGTTCTTC
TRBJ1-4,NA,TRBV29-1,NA,CSAGGEKLFF,TGCAGCGCTGGCGGTGAAAAACTGTTTTTT
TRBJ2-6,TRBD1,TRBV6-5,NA,CASSSRTGAGANVLTF,TGTGCCAGCAGTTCCCGGACAGGGGCTGGGGCCAACGTCCTGACTTTC
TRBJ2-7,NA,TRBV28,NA,CASSLPAVYEQYF,TGTGCCAGCAGTCTGCCAGCCGTCTACGAGCAGTACTTC
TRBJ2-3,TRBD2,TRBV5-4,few,CASSFYGGRSDTQYF,TGTGCCAGCAGCTTTTACGGGGGGAGGTCAGATACGCAGTATTTT
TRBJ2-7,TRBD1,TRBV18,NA,CASSATEWDSSYEQYF,TGTGCCAGCTCAGCGACAGAATGGGACAGCTCCTACGAGCAGTACTTC
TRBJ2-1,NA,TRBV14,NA,CASSRGRGAPNNEQFF,TGTGCCAGCAGCCGGGGTCGGGGGGCCCCTAACAATGAGCAGTTCTTC
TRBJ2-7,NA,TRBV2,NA,CASSPGHHEQYF,TGTGCCAGCAGTCCGGGACACCACGAGCAGTACTTC
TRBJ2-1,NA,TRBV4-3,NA,CASSQVADSEPYNEQFF,TGCGCCAGCAGCCAAGTAGCCGACTCCGAACCCTACAATGAGCAGTTCTTC
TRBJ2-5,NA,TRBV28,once,CASSLMAGQETQYF,TGTGCCAGCAGTTTAATGGCGGGCCAAGAGACCCAGTACTTC
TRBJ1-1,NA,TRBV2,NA,CASSFRGTEAFF,TGTGCCAGCAGCTTTCGTGGGACTGAAGCTTTCTTT
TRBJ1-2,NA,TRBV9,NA,CASSVGTANYGYTF,TGTGCCAGCAGCGTAGGGACAGCTAACTATGGCTACACCTTC
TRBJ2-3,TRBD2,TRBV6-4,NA,CASSETSGGTDTQYF,TGTGCCAGCAGCGAGACTAGCGGCGGCACAGATACGCAGTATTTT
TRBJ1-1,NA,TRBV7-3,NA,CASSFTEAFF,TGTGCCAGCAGCTTCACTGAAGCTTTCTTT
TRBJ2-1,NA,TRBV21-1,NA,CASSKQAYNEQFF,TGTGCCAGCAGCAAACAGGCCTACAATGAGCAGTTCTTC
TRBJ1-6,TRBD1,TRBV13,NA,CASSFGQGSYNSPLHF,TGTGCCAGCAGCTTTGGACAGGGCTCCTATAATTCACCCCTCCACTTT
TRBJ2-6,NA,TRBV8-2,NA,CGTRMKITQSRANVLTF,TGTGGCACTCGAATGAAGATAACACAAAGTCGGGCCAACGTCCTGACTTTC
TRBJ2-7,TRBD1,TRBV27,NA,CASGQGIAYEQYF,TGTGCCAGTGGACAGGGGATCGCCTACGAGCAGTACTTC
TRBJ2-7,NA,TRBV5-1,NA,CASSLDAGGKDEQYF,TGCGCCAGCAGCTTGGATGCCGGGGGCAAAGACGAGCAGTACTTC
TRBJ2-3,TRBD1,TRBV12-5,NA,CASGHRDRGPNSTDTQYF,TGTGCTAGTGGTCACCGGGACAGGGGGCCAAATTCCACAGATACGCAGTATTTT
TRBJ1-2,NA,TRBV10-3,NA,CAISERAAIGYTF,TGTGCCATCAGTGAAAGGGCGGCAATTGGCTACACCTTC
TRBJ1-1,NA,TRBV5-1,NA,CASSLATANTEAFF,TGCGCCAGCAGCTTGGCTACAGCGAACACTGAAGCTTTCTTT
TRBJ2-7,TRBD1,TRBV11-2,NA,CASTRDRVYFEQYF,TGTGCCAGCACGCGGGACAGGGTGTATTTCGAGCAGTACTTC